The present T cell receptor beta chain was sequenced within a study of T-cell memory formation after mild COVID-19. Study outcomes and limitations: Memory from before infection featured some responding clones, which suggests cross-reactive memory joined. Clones that contracted clustered mainly in CM and EM if CD4+ and in EMRA if CD8+.

TCR alpha and TCR beta cDNA libraries carrying sample barcodes and UMIs came from 5'RACE with constant-segment primers. TCRdb re-called the 5' RACE reads through MiXCR, storing one row per CDR3 protein. The data contain 300,000 to 350,000 distinct CDR3 sequences, roughly 15% of them singletons. A remark on this clonotype: Its antigen is not known.

This clonotype was sampled from a man aged 18 to 29 who had mild COVID-19 (a few samples of this study predate the infection). Cell type and time point are not known. Sequenced input: PBMCs or a T cell subset sorted from them (not recorded which).

The CDR3 DNA is TGTGCCAGCAGTTTCGACGGACAGGGGAATTCACCCCTCCACTTT. Amino acid sequence: CASSFDGQGNSPLHF. This chain connects TRBV6-5 to TRBJ1-6; 9 bases align to TRBD1. This CDR3 comprises 15 residues. CDR1 and CDR2 (germline): MNHEY, SVGAGI. Trimming removed 4 bases from V and 7 bases from J; junction bases left unmatched: 5.